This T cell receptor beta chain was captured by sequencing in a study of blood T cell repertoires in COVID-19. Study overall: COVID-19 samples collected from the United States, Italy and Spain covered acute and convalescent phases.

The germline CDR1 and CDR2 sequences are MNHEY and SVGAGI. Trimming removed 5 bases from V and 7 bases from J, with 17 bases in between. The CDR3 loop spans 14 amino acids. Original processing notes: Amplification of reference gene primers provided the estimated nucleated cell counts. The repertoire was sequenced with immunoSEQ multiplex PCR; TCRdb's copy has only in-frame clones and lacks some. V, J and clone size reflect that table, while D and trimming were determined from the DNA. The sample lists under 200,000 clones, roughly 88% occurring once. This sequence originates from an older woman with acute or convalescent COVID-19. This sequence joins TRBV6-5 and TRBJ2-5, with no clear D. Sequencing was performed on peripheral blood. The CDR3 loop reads CASSRREHGATQYF. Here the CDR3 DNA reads TGTGCCAGCAGTCGTCGTGAGCACGGAGCGACCCAGTACTTC.